A single sample is the source of the 30 T cell receptor beta chains below, sequenced in a study of coeliac disease. Data came from immunoSEQ multiplex PCR; TCRdb stores just in-frame clones and leaves some out. The sample includes about 8,700 clones, approximately 67% of them seen just once. The sequenced sample consisted of lamina propria lymphocytes from the gut. These TCRs come from a woman in her sixties or seventies with celiac disease.

The V gene is TRBV7-2, the J gene TRBJ1-2; 7 bases are a match to TRBD1. CDR3 length: 13 residues. The junction had 10 bases not matched to a gene; V was cut back by 7 bases and J by 8 bases. Germline CDR1 and CDR2: SGHTA and FQGNSA. CDR3 coding DNA: TGTGCCAGCAACTCAGGGGGACCGTACGGCTACACCTTC. This gives the protein CASNSGGPYGYTF. Full variable domain (rest looked up from reference TRBV7-2 and TRBJ1-2): GAGVSQSPSNKVTEKGKDVELRCDPISGHTALYWYRQSLGQGLEFLIYFQGNSAPDKSGLPSDRFSAERTGGSVSTLTIQRTQQEDSAVYLCASNSGGPYGYTFGSGTRLTVV.

This clone was recorded a few times. The chain carries TRBV7-9 and TRBJ2-7, with a weak D call TRBD2 (6 bases). Germline V lookup: CDR1 SEHNR, CDR2 FQNEAQ (reference sequence). The CDR3 consists of 14 residues. V lost 8 bases and J lost 1, with 15 bases in between. The CDR3 region is CASSYAAGSYEQYF. The CDR3 DNA reads TGTGCCAGCTCGTATGCGGCGGGGTCCTACGAGCAGTACTTC.

J is TRBJ2-3 and V is TRBV10-1, with 8 bases matching TRBD2. V was pared by 5 bases and J by 4 bases, with 14 bases of the junction left unmatched. Germline V lookup: CDR1 WNHNN, CDR2 SYGVQD (reference sequence). CDR3 length: 17 residues. The CDR3 coding sequence is TGCGCCAGCAGTCCCACACCGGGACTAGGGAACCCAGATACGCAGTATTTT. Residues: CASSPTPGLGNPDTQYF.

The chain employs TRBV7-3 and TRBJ2-1; 7 bases fit TRBD2. Per the germline V gene, CDR1 is SGHTA and CDR2 is FQGTGA. The CDR3 sequence is 16 residues long. V shed 1 base, J shed 4 bases, and the junction held 7 bases outside the gene matches. The CDR3 region has the DNA TGTGCCAGCAGCTTAATTGCGGGACTACCGTACAATGAGCAGTTCTTC. Protein product: CASSLIAGLPYNEQFF.

The V and J genes are TRBV29-1 and TRBJ2-1; D not resolved. The length of the CDR3 is 13 residues. With 1 base removed from V and 6 bases from J, the gap between germline ends came to 10 bases. Per the germline V gene, CDR1 is SQVTM and CDR2 is ANQGSEA. Here the CDR3 DNA reads TGCAGCGTTGAAGGGCCTCGGGTCAATGAGCAGTTCTTC. Its protein product is CSVEGPRVNEQFF.

This clone has more than one count but fewer than ten. This chain links TRBV6-5 with TRBJ2-1, with D hard to call. The CDR3 runs to 14 residues. The germline gives CDR1 MNHEY, CDR2 SVGAGI. Deletions cut 6 bases from V and 2 bases from J, with 11 bases between. The CDR3 region is CASRTRNAYNEQFF. CDR3 coding DNA: TGTGCCAGCAGAACCAGGAATGCCTACAATGAGCAGTTCTTC.

The chain uses TRBV5-1 and TRBJ2-5; 7 bases fit TRBD2. CDR1 is SGHRS, CDR2 YFSETQ, per germline. The CDR3 runs to 15 residues. Trimming took 3 bases from V and 1 from J; bases not matched to a gene: 6. CDR3: CASSSAGRPQETQYF. The CDR3 nucleotides are TGCGCCAGCAGCTCCGCCGGGAGGCCCCAAGAGACCCAGTACTTC. Full variable domain (missing parts from reference TRBV5-1 and TRBJ2-5): KAGVTQTPRYLIKTRGQQVTLSCSPISGHRSVSWYQQTPGQGLQFLFEYFSETQRNKGNFPGRFSGRQFSNSRSEMNVSTLELGDSALYLCASSSAGRPQETQYFGPGTRLLVL.

This chain links TRBV11-2 with TRBJ1-2; D gene ambiguous. V gave up 5 bases and J gave up 4 bases, with 11 bases separating them. The germline gives CDR1 SGHAT, CDR2 FQNNGV. CDR3 length equals 13 residues. The CDR3: CASSPTRGYGYTF. In nucleotides, the CDR3 is TGTGCCAGCAGCCCGACACGGGGCTATGGCTACACCTTC.

This clone has more than one count but fewer than ten. V gene TRBV4-2 combines with J gene TRBJ1-3, with D possibly TRBD1 on 6 matching bases. Trimming pared 1 base from V and 7 bases from J, leaving 20 bases between. This CDR3 contains 17 residues. CDR1 and CDR2 from the germline V gene are LGHNA and YNFKEQ. CDR3 in DNA: TGTGCCAGCAGCCAAGCTAGGGACACGCTTAAGGGTAACACCATATATTTT. Amino acids: CASSQARDTLKGNTIYF.

This clone was seen only a few times. The chain employs TRBV5-6 and TRBJ2-5, with TRBD1 as a possible D gene (5 bases). Germline CDR1 reads SGHDT; CDR2 reads YYEEEE. The V end was cut by 1 base, the J end by 4 bases, with 8 bases between. The length of the CDR3 is 13 residues. This chain's CDR3 is CASSLQGLETQYF. The CDR3 nucleotides read TGTGCCAGCAGCTTGCAGGGCCTAGAGACCCAGTACTTC.

Comments on this clone: This specimen includes other DNA sequences encoding the same CDR3. The rearrangement links TRBV30 to TRBJ1-5; 7 nucleotides agree with TRBD1. The CDR3 is made up of 13 amino acids. Trimming removed 4 bases from V and 6 bases from J; junction bases left unmatched: 6. Per the germline V gene, CDR1 is GTSNPN and CDR2 is SVGIG (reference sequence). CDR3 sequence (DNA): TGTGCCTGGACAGGGGGACCGGGTCAGCCCCAGCATTTT. This translates into CAWTGGPGQPQHF.

The V gene is TRBV10-3, the J gene TRBJ1-1; 10 bases agree with TRBD1. Losses at the gene ends were 2 bases for V and 1 base for J; bases not matched to a gene: 10. Germline CDR1 reads ENHRY; CDR2 reads SYGVKD. CDR3 length equals 18 residues. The CDR3 coding sequence is TGTGCCATCAGTGAGAAGGACAGGGGGGCTCGAGGGAACACTGAAGCTTTCTTT. This gives the protein CAISEKDRGARGNTEAFF.

The sample holds one count of this clone. The chain carries TRBV7-2 and TRBJ2-1; 8 positions match TRBD2. Trimming at V came to 8 bases and at J to 2 bases, leaving 5 bases not matched to a gene. CDR1 SGHTA and CDR2 FQGNSA come from the germline V gene. CDR3 size: 14 residues. The CDR3 region has the DNA TGTGCCAGCGGCGGGGGGCTGGCCTACAATGAGCAGTTCTTC. Translating it yields CASGGGLAYNEQFF.

The rearrangement uses TRBV27 and TRBJ2-1; weak D call: TRBD2 (6 bases). There are 12 residues in the CDR3. Deletions cut 1 base from V and 8 bases from J, with 6 bases between. The V gene's germline CDR1 is MNHEY and CDR2 SMNVEV (reference sequence). The CDR3, as DNA: TGTGCCAGCAGTTTATGGGGGGATGAGCAGTTCTTC. This encodes CASSLWGDEQFF.

This chain uses TRBV4-2 with TRBJ1-2, with D perhaps matching TRBD1 (5 bases). Germline V CDR1 and CDR2: LGHNA, YNFKEQ. Trimming cost V 0 bases and J 6 bases, with 14 bases left between them. The CDR3 sequence is 15 residues long. The CDR3 loop is CASSQEGAAGHGYTF. The CDR3 DNA is TGTGCCAGCAGCCAAGAAGGGGCGGCCGGACATGGCTACACCTTC.

The chain has TRBV7-3 and TRBJ2-1; D not certain. The CDR3 loop spans 12 amino acids. Germline assignment: CDR1 SGHTA and CDR2 FQGTGA. Trimming cost V 5 bases and J 9 bases, with 11 bases left between them. CDR3 protein: CASSRPGTEQFF. For the CDR3, the DNA is TGTGCCAGCAGCCGCCCGGGTACTGAGCAGTTCTTC.

The chain carries TRBV9 and TRBJ2-5; 11 nucleotides line up with TRBD1. The J call may be faulty, since TRBJ2-7 better matches the DNA end. Germline assignment: CDR1 SGDLS and CDR2 YYNGEE. CDR3 length: 15 residues. This CDR3 reads CASTPRLGTGGEQYF. The CDR3 bases are TGTGCCAGCACCCCCCGGCTGGGGACAGGGGGCGAGCAGTACTTC.

The V call is TRBV11-1, the J call TRBJ2-7; possible D gene TRBD1, 5 bases. V lost 1 base and J lost 3, with 13 bases in between. The CDR3 has 15 amino acids. The germline V gene encodes CDR1 SGHAT and CDR2 FQDESV (reference sequence). In DNA, the CDR3 is TGTGCCAGCAGCTTAGTGTCAGGGTTGAACTACGAGCAGTACTTC. Translating it yields CASSLVSGLNYEQYF.

The genes are TRBV4-1 and TRBJ2-7, with D possibly TRBD2 on 5 matching bases. This CDR3 has 16 amino acids. Trimming removed 0 bases at V and 0 bases at J, with 12 bases between. Per the germline V gene, CDR1 is MGHRA and CDR2 is YSYEKL. CDR3 residues: CASSQEPGSNSYEQYF. As DNA, the CDR3 is TGCGCCAGCAGCCAAGAGCCGGGGTCCAACTCCTACGAGCAGTACTTC.

The V gene is TRBV18, the J gene TRBJ2-3; 8 bases agree with TRBD1. The CDR3 is 13 residues long. V lost 8 bases, J lost 5 bases, and 6 bases stayed unmatched. Germline V gives CDR1 KGHSH, CDR2 LQKENI. The CDR3 nucleotides read TGTGCCAGCAGACAGGGGCAGGGAGATACGCAGTATTTT. Translating gives CASRQGQGDTQYF.

This chain uses TRBV5-1 with TRBJ2-7, with D possibly TRBD2 on 5 matching bases. The CDR3 sequence is 13 residues long. V was cut by 0 bases and J by 5 bases, with 9 bases left in between. Per germline, CDR1 SGHRS and CDR2 YFSETQ. Here the CDR3 reads CASSLGVEDEQYF. The CDR3 DNA is TGCGCCAGCAGCTTGGGGGTGGAGGACGAGCAGTACTTC.

This clone was counted between two and nine times. The chain joins TRBV5-4 to TRBJ1-4, with a weak D call TRBD1 (5 bases). CDR1 and CDR2 from the germline V gene are SGHNT and YYREEE (reference sequence). This CDR3 is built from 16 residues. V gave up 1 base and J gave up 8 bases, with 18 bases separating them. CDR3 residues: CASSLSYGRKGEKLFF. In DNA, the CDR3 is TGTGCCAGCAGCTTGTCATACGGACGAAAGGGGGAAAAACTGTTTTTT.

V gene TRBV27 combines with J gene TRBJ1-1; 7 bases map to TRBD1. The CDR3 length is 14 residues. Germline V gene sequence: CDR1 MNHEY, CDR2 SMNVEV (reference sequence). The V and J ends lost 3 bases and 5 bases, in that order; junction bases with no gene match: 6. The CDR3 nucleotides read TGTGCCAGCAGTTTGGGCAGGGGGATTACTGAAGCTTTCTTT. It translates to CASSLGRGITEAFF.

V gene TRBV21-1 combines with J gene TRBJ2-1; TRBD2 was called by the table and not checked on the DNA. TRBV21-1 is a listed pseudogene. CDR3 length: 14 residues. CDR3 amino acids: CASSIGEGQDEQFF. In DNA, the CDR3 is TGTGCCAGCAGCATCGGGGAGGGCCAAGATGAGCAGTTCTTC.

The J gene is TRBJ1-5, the V gene TRBV2; 8 nucleotides align to TRBD1. This CDR3 has 14 amino acids. V was clipped by 6 bases and J by 4 bases; unmatched bases: 5. Germline CDR1 reads SNHLY; CDR2 reads FYNNEI. The CDR3 sequence is CASSRDRINQPQHF. CDR3 coding DNA: TGTGCCAGCAGCCGGGACAGGATTAATCAGCCCCAGCATTTT.

This clone was counted only a few times. The V gene is TRBV9, the J gene TRBJ2-7, with TRBD2 matching 13 bases. V was clipped by 0 bases and J by 5 bases; unmatched bases: 2. The CDR3 is 15 amino acids. Germline V lookup: CDR1 SGDLS, CDR2 YYNGEE. The CDR3 sequence is CASSVEGTSGDEQYF. In nucleotides, the CDR3 is TGTGCCAGCAGCGTAGAAGGGACTAGCGGGGACGAGCAGTACTTC.

This clone was found once. This sequence joins TRBV19 and TRBJ2-2; D gene unclear. The V and J ends lost 5 bases and 4 bases respectively, with 11 bases between them. CDR3 length: 14 residues. The germline gives CDR1 LNHDA, CDR2 SQIVND (reference sequence). The CDR3 nucleotides are TGTGCCAGTAGTCAGGCCAGTCCCACCGGGGAGCTGTTTTTT. Its translation: CASSQASPTGELFF.

The V and J genes are TRBV15 and TRBJ2-3, with 7 bases lining up with TRBD2. Per germline, CDR1 LNHNV and CDR2 YYDKDF (reference sequence). V was pared by 9 bases and J by 2 bases, with 11 bases of the junction left unmatched. The CDR3 extends over 15 amino acids. The CDR3 DNA follows: TGTGCCACGAGCCTCGGGGAGGGGCCCACAGATACGCAGTATTTT. Protein sequence: CATSLGEGPTDTQYF.

J is TRBJ1-1 and V is TRBV5-1, with D tentatively TRBD1 (5 bases). Between the trimmed V and J ends, which lost 2 bases and 5 bases, there was a span of 13 bases. CDR1 is SGHRS, CDR2 YFSETQ, per germline. This CDR3 is built from 14 residues. For the CDR3, the DNA is TGCGCCAGCAGCTTCGGGGGGTGGGGAACTGAAGCTTTCTTT. It encodes CASSFGGWGTEAFF.

V and J are TRBV18 and TRBJ2-7, with 8 bases lining up with TRBD1. This CDR3 spans 15 amino acids. Unmatched junction bases numbered 8, after V lost 2 bases and J lost 5 bases. The V gene's germline CDR1 is KGHSH and CDR2 LQKENI. The CDR3 nucleotides are TGTGCCAGCTCACCAAACGGACAGGGCTTCCACGAGCAGTACTTC. It is translated as CASSPNGQGFHEQYF.